Each of the 10 T cell receptor beta chains below was sequenced from the same sample in a study of T cells in Graves' hyperthyroidism and ophthalmopathy. Authors of the study amplified TCR beta CDR3 regions from RNA transcripts. The TCR CDR3 was amplified in a first-round RT-PCR using the HTBI primer set. A single record per CDR3 protein comes from TCRdb applying MiXCR to the multiplex PCR reads. Among some 580,000 distinct CDR3 sequences listed, more than 15% were seen once. The material sequenced was blood. The receptors were sampled from a woman aged 40 to 50 with Graves' ophthalmopathy.

V is TRBV2 and J is TRBJ2-1, with 10 bases that match TRBD2. The CDR3 sequence is 17 residues long. V dropped 5 bases and J dropped 2; count of bases not matched to a gene: 9. CDR1 and CDR2 from the germline V gene are SNHLY and FYNNEI. In DNA form, the CDR3 reads TGTGCCAGCAGTCCAAGAGGCCTAGCGGGAGCCTACAATGAGCAGTTCTTC. Amino acid sequence: CASSPRGLAGAYNEQFF. Supplemented by reference TRBV2 and TRBJ2-1, the full variable domain reads EPEVTQTPSHQVTQMGQEVILRCVPISNHLYFYWYRQILGQKVEFLVSFYNNEISEKSEIFDDQFSVERPDGSNFTLKIRSTKLEDSAMYFCASSPRGLAGAYNEQFFGPGTRLTVL.

This clonotype was seen repeatedly, ten times or more. The chain employs TRBV5-6 and TRBJ2-1, with 10 bases matching TRBD1. V gave up 1 base and J gave up 9 bases; unmatched junction bases: 7. CDR1 SGHDT and CDR2 YYEEEE come from the germline V gene. This CDR3 is built from 15 residues. The CDR3 protein is CASSLYGTGEGEQFF. CDR3 bases: TGTGCCAGCAGCTTGTACGGGACAGGGGAGGGTGAGCAGTTCTTC.

This clonotype was seen only a few times. V is TRBV20-1 and J is TRBJ2-4; D not resolved. CDR1 is DFQATT, CDR2 SNEGSKA, per germline (reference sequence). The length of the CDR3 is 17 residues. The V gene lost 6 bases and the J gene lost 0 bases, with 21 bases spanning the gap. The CDR3 DNA reads TGCAGTGCCTCAAAACGGGCCCACAGATTAGCCAAAAACATTCAGTACTTC. Its protein is CSASKRAHRLAKNIQYF.

This clonotype was seen a few times. This sequence joins TRBV2 and TRBJ1-6; no firm D call. The CDR3 loop spans 13 amino acids. Germline CDR1 SNHLY, CDR2 FYNNEI. V lost 3 bases and J lost 10, with 10 bases in between. The CDR3 nucleotides read TGTGCCAGCAGTGAGGTCATGCGGTCACCCCTCCACTTT. As protein: CASSEVMRSPLHF.

This clonotype was detected ten times or more. The rearrangement links TRBV28 to TRBJ2-7; tentatively, D is TRBD1 or TRBD2 (5 bases each). V lost 1 base and J 5 bases, leaving 18 bases between the germline ends. In germline, CDR1 is MDHEN, CDR2 SYDVKM. CDR3 length: 16 amino acids. CDR3 loop: CASSLYQGPRVDEQYF. The CDR3 DNA reads TGTGCCAGCAGTTTATATCAGGGACCCAGGGTCGACGAGCAGTACTTC.

The chain carries TRBV2 and TRBJ2-3; 13 positions match TRBD2. Germline lookup yields CDR1 SNHLY and CDR2 FYNNEI. This CDR3 spans 16 amino acids. V was pared by 5 bases and J by 4 bases, with 6 bases of the junction left unmatched. CDR3 bases: TGTGCCAGCAGTCGACTAGCGGGGGGCGGTTCAGATACGCAGTATTTT. Translating it yields CASSRLAGGGSDTQYF. Supplemented by reference TRBV2 and TRBJ2-3, the full variable domain reads EPEVTQTPSHQVTQMGQEVILRCVPISNHLYFYWYRQILGQKVEFLVSFYNNEISEKSEIFDDQFSVERPDGSNFTLKIRSTKLEDSAMYFCASSRLAGGGSDTQYFGPGTRLTVL.

This clonotype was detected many times. This chain connects TRBV3-1 to TRBJ1-2; 7 bases are shared with TRBD1. The germline V gene has CDR1 LGHDT and CDR2 YNNKEL (reference sequence). J lost 2 bases, V lost 3 bases, and 3 bases had no gene match. The CDR3 length is 14 residues. The CDR3 reads CASSHGQENYGYTF. The DNA of the CDR3 is TGTGCCAGCAGCCATGGACAGGAGAACTATGGCTACACCTTC. Filled out from reference TRBV3-1 and TRBJ1-2, the complete variable domain reads DTAVSQTPKYLVTQMGNDKSIKCEQNLGHDTMYWYKQDSKKFLKIMFSYNNKELIINETVPNRFSPKSPDKAHLNLHINSLELGDSAVYFCASSHGQENYGYTFGSGTRLTVV.

The rearrangement links TRBV5-1 to TRBJ2-2; the D is unclear. CDR1 and CDR2 from the germline V gene are SGHRS and YFSETQ. V dropped 0 bases and J dropped 7 bases, with 13 bases sitting between them. This CDR3 spans 15 amino acids. The CDR3 region has the DNA TGCGCCAGCAGCTTGGTGCCAGGAGAAGGCGGGGAGCTGTTTTTT. It codes for CASSLVPGEGGELFF. The full variable domain, in which reference TRBV5-1 and TRBJ2-2 provide the parts outside the CDR3, is KAGVTQTPRYLIKTRGQQVTLSCSPISGHRSVSWYQQTPGQGLQFLFEYFSETQRNKGNFPGRFSGRQFSNSRSEMNVSTLELGDSALYLCASSLVPGEGGELFFGEGSRLTVL.

This clonotype was observed at least ten times. The gene calls are TRBV7-8 and TRBJ2-4, with D unresolved. Germline V gives CDR1 SGHVS, CDR2 FQNEAQ. Trimming removed 4 bases from V and 4 bases from J, with 17 bases in between. The CDR3 has 16 amino acids. Written as DNA, the CDR3 is TGTGCCAGCAGCTCCCTCCCCGGGTTGGGGAAAAACATTCAGTACTTC. This encodes CASSSLPGLGKNIQYF.

V gene TRBV7-9 combines with J gene TRBJ2-3, with D perhaps given as TRBD1 or TRBD2 (6 bases each). Trimming cost V 3 bases and J 4 bases, with 17 bases left between them. Germline lookup yields CDR1 SEHNR and CDR2 FQNEAQ (reference sequence). The CDR3 runs to 16 residues. CDR3 residues: CASSFAGWGAADTQYF. The CDR3 coding sequence is TGTGCCAGCAGCTTTGCTGGGTGGGGGGCAGCAGATACGCAGTATTTT.